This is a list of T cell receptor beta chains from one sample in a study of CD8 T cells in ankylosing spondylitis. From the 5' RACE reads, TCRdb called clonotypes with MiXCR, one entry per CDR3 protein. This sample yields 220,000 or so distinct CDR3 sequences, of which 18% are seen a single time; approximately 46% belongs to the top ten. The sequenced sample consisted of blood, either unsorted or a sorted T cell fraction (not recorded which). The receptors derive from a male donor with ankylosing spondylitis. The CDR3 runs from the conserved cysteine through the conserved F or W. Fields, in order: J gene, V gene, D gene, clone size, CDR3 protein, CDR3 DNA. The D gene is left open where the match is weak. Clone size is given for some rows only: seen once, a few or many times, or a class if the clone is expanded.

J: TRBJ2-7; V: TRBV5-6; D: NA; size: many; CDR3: CASSLVSSRSYEQYF; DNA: TGTGCCAGCAGCTTGGTCTCCAGCCGCTCCTACGAGCAGTACTTC
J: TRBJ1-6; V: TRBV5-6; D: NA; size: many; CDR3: CASSFATAIYNSPLHF; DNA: TGTGCCAGCAGCTTCGCGACAGCGATTTATAATTCACCCCTCCACTTT
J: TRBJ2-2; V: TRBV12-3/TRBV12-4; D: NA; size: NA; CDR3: CASTVQVPGELFF; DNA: TGTGCCAGCACAGTACAGGTTCCCGGGGAGCTGTTTTTT
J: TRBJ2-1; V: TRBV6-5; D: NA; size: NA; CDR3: CASSYYGGLSDEQFF; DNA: TGTGCCAGCAGTTATTACGGGGGGCTGAGCGATGAGCAGTTCTTC
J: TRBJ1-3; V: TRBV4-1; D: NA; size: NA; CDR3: CASSQDRFGNTIYF; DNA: TGCGCCAGCAGCCAAGATAGGTTCGGAAACACCATATATTTT
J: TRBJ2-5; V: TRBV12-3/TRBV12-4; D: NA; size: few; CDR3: CASSLAGAETQYF; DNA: TGTGCCAGCAGTTTAGCGGGGGCGGAGACCCAGTACTTC
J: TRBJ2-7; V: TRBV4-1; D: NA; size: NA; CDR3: CASSQFSDEQYF; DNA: TGCGCCAGCAGCCAATTCTCCGACGAGCAGTACTTC
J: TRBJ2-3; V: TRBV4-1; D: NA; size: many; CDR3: CASSQDPGTDTQYF; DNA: TGCGCCAGCAGCCAAGATCCGGGAACAGATACGCAGTATTTT
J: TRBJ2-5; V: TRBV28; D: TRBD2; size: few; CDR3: CASSLPGASGYQETQYF; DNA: TGTGCCAGCAGTTTGCCGGGGGCTAGCGGGTACCAAGAGACCCAGTACTTC
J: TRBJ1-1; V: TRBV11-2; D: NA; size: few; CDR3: CASSLVPTNTEAFF; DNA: TGTGCCAGCAGCTTAGTTCCGACGAACACTGAAGCTTTCTTT
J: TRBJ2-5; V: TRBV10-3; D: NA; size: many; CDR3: CAISESDKETQYF; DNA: TGTGCCATCAGTGAGTCTGATAAAGAGACCCAGTACTTC
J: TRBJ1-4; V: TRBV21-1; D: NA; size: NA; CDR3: CASTTFTGGFEKLFF; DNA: TGTGCCAGCACGACCTTTACGGGGGGTTTCGAAAAACTGTTTTTT
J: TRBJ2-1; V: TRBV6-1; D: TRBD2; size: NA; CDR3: CASSQSLAGGSYNEQFF; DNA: TGTGCCAGCAGCCAGTCGTTGGCGGGGGGGTCCTACAATGAGCAGTTCTTC
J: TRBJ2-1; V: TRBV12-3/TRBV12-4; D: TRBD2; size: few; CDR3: CASSPGLGIYNEQFF; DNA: TGTGCCAGCAGCCCAGGACTAGGGATCTACAATGAGCAGTTCTTC
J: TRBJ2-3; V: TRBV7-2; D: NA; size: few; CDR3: CASSLGLETPDTQYF; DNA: TGTGCCAGCAGCTTAGGCCTCGAGACCCCAGATACGCAGTATTTT
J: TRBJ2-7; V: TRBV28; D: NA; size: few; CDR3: CASSPRTGEQYF; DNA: TGTGCCAGCAGTCCTAGAACGGGTGAGCAGTACTTC
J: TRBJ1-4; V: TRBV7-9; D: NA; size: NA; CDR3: CASSSSGSGNIGEKLFF; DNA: TGTGCCAGCAGCTCTTCGGGGTCGGGTAATATCGGTGAAAAACTGTTTTTT
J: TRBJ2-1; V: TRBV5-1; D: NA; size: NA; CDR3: CASSSPPGTPYYNEQFF; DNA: TGCGCCAGCAGTTCTCCCCCCGGGACACCGTACTACAATGAGCAGTTCTTC
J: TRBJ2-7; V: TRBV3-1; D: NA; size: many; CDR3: CASSQESSLYFYEQYF; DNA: TGTGCCAGCAGCCAAGAAAGCAGTTTGTATTTCTACGAGCAGTACTTC
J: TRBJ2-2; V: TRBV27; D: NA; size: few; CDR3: CASSAFLANTGELFF; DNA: TGTGCCAGCAGCGCGTTCCTTGCGAACACCGGGGAGCTGTTTTTT
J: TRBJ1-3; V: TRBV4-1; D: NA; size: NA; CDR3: CASSRDGPSGNTIYF; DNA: TGCGCCAGCAGCCGAGACGGTCCCTCTGGAAACACCATATATTTT
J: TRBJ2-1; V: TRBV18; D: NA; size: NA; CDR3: CASSPPGPEQFF; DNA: TGTGCCAGCTCACCCCCGGGCCCTGAGCAGTTCTTC
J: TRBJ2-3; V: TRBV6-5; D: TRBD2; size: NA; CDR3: CASSSGIAGVWDTQYF; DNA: TGTGCCAGCAGTTCGGGGATAGCGGGAGTGTGGGATACGCAGTATTTT
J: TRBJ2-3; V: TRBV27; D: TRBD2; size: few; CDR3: CASSLVPSGADVTDTQYF; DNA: TGTGCCAGCAGTTTGGTTCCTAGCGGGGCTGATGTGACAGATACGCAGTATTTT
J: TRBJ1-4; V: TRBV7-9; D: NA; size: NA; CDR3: CASSSSGAGNEKLFF; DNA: TGTGCCAGCAGCTCTAGTGGGGCTGGTAATGAAAAACTGTTTTTT
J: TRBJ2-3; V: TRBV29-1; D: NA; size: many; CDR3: CSVGTTNTDTQYF; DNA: TGCAGCGTTGGAACCACCAACACAGATACGCAGTATTTT
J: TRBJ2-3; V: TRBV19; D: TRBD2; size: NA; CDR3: CASTTSASHTDTQYF; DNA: TGTGCCAGTACGACTAGCGCGAGTCACACAGATACGCAGTATTTT
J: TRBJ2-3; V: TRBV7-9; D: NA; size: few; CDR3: CASSPPGTDTQYF; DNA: TGTGCCAGCAGCCCCCCAGGGACAGATACGCAGTATTTT
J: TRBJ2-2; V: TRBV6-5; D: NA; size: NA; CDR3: CASSYETGSGELVF; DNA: TGTGCCAGCAGTTACGAAACAGGGTCCGGGGAGCTGGTTTTT
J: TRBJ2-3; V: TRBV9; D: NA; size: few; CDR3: CASSQTLSANTDTQYF; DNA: TGTGCCAGCAGCCAAACACTTAGCGCCAACACAGATACGCAGTATTTT
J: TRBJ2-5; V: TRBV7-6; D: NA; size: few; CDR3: CASSLGYLETQYF; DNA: TGTGCCAGCAGCTTAGGCTATCTTGAGACCCAGTACTTC
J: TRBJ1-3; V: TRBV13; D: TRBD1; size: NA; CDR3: CASSLSPQGAYSGNTIYF; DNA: TGTGCCAGCAGCTTATCGCCCCAGGGGGCCTACTCTGGAAACACCATATATTTT
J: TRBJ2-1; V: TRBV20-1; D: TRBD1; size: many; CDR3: CSARAMGQSGNEQFF; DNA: TGCAGTGCTAGAGCTATGGGACAGTCCGGCAATGAGCAGTTCTTC
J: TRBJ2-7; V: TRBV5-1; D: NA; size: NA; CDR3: CASSPGLLYEQYF; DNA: TGCGCCAGCAGCCCGGGACTCCTCTACGAGCAGTACTTC
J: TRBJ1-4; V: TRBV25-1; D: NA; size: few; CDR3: CASSDGWTNEKLFF; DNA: TGTGCCAGCAGTGATGGTTGGACTAATGAAAAACTGTTTTTT
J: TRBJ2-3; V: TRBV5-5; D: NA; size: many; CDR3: CASSFPGSGTDTQYF; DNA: TGTGCCAGCAGCTTCCCCGGGTCAGGAACAGATACGCAGTATTTT
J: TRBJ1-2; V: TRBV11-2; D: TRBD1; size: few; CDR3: CASSPSRLTGVLDYGYTF; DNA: TGTGCCAGCAGCCCAAGTCGCCTGACAGGGGTACTAGACTATGGCTACACCTTC
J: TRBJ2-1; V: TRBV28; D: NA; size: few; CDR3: CASSSPGANEQFF; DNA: TGTGCCAGCAGTTCCCCGGGGGCCAATGAGCAGTTCTTC
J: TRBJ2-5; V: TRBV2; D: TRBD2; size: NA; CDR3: CASRVVAGPRQETQYF; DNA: TGTGCCAGCAGGGTCGTAGCGGGCCCGCGCCAAGAGACCCAGTACTTC
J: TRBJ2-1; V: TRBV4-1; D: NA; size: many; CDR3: CASSQGTGGYNEQFF; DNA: TGCGCCAGCAGCCAGGGAACGGGTGGCTACAATGAGCAGTTCTTC
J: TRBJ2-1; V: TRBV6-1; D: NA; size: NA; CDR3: CASSVQEYNEQFF; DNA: TGTGCCAGCAGCGTCCAGGAGTACAATGAGCAGTTCTTC
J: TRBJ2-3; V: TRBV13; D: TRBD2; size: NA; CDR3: CASSGPGLRTTTDTQYF; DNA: TGTGCCAGCAGCGGACCGGGACTAAGGACCACGACAGATACGCAGTATTTT
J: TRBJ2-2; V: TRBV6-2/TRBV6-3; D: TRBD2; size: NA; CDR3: CASSLRSTSVVSNTGELFF; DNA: TGTGCCAGCAGTCTCCGCTCGACTAGCGTAGTATCGAACACCGGGGAGCTGTTTTTT
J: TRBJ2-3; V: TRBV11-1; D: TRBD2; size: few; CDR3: CASSLDPGLAGALSTDTQYF; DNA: TGTGCCAGCAGCCTCGACCCGGGACTAGCGGGAGCCCTAAGCACAGATACGCAGTATTTT
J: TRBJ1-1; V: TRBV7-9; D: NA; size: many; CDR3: CASSVNTEAFF; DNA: TGTGCCAGCAGCGTGAACACTGAAGCTTTCTTT
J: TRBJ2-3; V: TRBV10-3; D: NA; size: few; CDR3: CASLGGAIDTQYF; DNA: TGTGCCAGCCTCGGGGGCGCGATAGATACGCAGTATTTT